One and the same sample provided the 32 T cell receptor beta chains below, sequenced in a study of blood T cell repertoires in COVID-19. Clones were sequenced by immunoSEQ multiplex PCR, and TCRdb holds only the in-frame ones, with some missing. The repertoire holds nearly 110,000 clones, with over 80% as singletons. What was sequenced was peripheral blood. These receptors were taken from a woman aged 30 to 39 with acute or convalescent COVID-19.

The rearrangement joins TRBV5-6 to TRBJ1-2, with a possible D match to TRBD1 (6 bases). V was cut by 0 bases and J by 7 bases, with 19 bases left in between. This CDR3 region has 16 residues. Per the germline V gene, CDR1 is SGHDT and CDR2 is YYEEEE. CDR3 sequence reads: CASSLEYLGRGFGYTF. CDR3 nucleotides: TGTGCCAGCAGCTTGGAGTATCTTGGCAGGGGTTTTGGCTACACCTTC.

Written as DNA, the CDR3 is TGTGCCAGCAGCCAAGCTATAGGGGGGGAAGACATCGGCTATGGCTACACCTTC. Its protein is CASSQAIGGEDIGYGYTF. This rearrangement joins TRBV4-2 to TRBJ1-2, with D possibly matching TRBD1 (6 bases). The CDR3 contains 18 residues. V was cut by 1 base and J by 4 bases, with 22 bases left in between. Germline V lookup: CDR1 LGHNA, CDR2 YNFKEQ.

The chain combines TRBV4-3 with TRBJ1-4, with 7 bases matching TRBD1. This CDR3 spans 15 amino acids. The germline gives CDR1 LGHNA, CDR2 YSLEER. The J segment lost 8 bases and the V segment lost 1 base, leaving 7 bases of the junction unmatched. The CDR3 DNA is TGCGCCAGCAGCCAAGGAGGGGGCCTTTTCGAAAAACTGTTTTTT. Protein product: CASSQGGGLFEKLFF.

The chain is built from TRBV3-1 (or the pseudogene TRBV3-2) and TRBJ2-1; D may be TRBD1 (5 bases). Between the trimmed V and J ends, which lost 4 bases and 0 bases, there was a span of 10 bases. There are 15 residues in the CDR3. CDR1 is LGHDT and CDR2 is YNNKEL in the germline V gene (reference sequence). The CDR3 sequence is CASSLGQGSYNEQFF. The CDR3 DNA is TGTGCCAGCAGCCTAGGGCAGGGCTCCTACAATGAGCAGTTCTTC.

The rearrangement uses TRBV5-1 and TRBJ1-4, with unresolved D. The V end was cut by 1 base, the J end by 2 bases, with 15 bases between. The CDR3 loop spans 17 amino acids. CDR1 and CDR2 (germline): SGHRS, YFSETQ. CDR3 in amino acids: CASSLSVGAATNEKLFF. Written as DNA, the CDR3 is TGCGCCAGCAGCTTGAGTGTTGGAGCGGCCACTAATGAAAAACTGTTTTTT. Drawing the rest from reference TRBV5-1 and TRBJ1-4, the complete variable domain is KAGVTQTPRYLIKTRGQQVTLSCSPISGHRSVSWYQQTPGQGLQFLFEYFSETQRNKGNFPGRFSGRQFSNSRSEMNVSTLELGDSALYLCASSLSVGAATNEKLFFGSGTQLSVL.

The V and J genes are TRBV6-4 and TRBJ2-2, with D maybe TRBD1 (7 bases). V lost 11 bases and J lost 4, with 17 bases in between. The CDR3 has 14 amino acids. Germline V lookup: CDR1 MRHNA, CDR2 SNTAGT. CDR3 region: CASSTQGGTGELFF. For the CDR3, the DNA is TGTGCCTCCTCCACCCAGGGGGGCACCGGGGAGCTGTTTTTT.

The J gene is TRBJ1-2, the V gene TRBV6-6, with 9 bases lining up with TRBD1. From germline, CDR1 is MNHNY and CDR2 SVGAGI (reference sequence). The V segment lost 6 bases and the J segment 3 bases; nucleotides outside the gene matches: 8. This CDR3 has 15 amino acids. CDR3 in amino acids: CASSLQGAKDYGYTF. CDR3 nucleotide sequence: TGTGCCAGCAGCCTACAGGGGGCGAAGGACTATGGCTACACCTTC.

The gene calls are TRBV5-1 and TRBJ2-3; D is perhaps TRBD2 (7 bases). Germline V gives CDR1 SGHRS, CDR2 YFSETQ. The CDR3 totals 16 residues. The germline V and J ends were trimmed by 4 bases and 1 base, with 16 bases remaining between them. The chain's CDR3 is CASSQGGGGGTDTQYF. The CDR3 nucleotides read TGCGCCAGCAGCCAGGGAGGGGGGGGAGGCACAGATACGCAGTATTTT.

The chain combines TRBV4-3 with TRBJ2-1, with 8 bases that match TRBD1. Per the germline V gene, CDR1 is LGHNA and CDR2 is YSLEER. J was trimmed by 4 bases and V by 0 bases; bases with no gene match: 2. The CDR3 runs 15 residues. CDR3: CASSQDRDRYNEQFF. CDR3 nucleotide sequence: TGCGCCAGCAGCCAAGACCGGGACAGGTACAATGAGCAGTTCTTC.

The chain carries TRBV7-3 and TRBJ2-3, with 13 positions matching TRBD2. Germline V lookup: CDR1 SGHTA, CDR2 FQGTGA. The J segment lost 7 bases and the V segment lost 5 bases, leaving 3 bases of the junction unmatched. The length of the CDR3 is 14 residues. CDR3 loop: CASSPGTSGNTQYF. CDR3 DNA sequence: TGTGCCAGCAGCCCCGGGACTAGCGGGAATACGCAGTATTTT.

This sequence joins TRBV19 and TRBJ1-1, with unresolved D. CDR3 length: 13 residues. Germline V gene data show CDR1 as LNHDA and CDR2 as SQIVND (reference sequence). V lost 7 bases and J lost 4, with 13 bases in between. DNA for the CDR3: TGTGCCAGTATCCAACTCTCTAGCACTGAAGCTTTCTTT. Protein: CASIQLSSTEAFF.

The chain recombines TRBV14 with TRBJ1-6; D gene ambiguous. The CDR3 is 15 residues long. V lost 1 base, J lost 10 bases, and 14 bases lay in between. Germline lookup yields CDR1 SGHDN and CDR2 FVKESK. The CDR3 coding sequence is TGTGCCAGCAGCCAAGTCCCGGGCGGAGGGTCACCCCTCCACTTT. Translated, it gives CASSQVPGGGSPLHF.

The CDR3 region has the DNA TGTGCCAGTAGATACAGGGTAGGGACAGATACGCAGTATTTT. Translated: CASRYRVGTDTQYF. V gene TRBV19 combines with J gene TRBJ2-3; TRBD1 might be the D (6 bases). This CDR3 is 14 amino acids long. V was shortened by 6 bases and J by 3 bases, with 13 bases between the two germline ends. The germline V gene has CDR1 LNHDA and CDR2 SQIVND (reference sequence).

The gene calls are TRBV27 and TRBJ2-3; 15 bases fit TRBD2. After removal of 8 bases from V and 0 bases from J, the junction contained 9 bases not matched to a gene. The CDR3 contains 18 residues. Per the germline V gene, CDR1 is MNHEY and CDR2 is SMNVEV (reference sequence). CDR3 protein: CASRLGTSGRHSTDTQYF. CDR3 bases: TGTGCCAGCCGACTTGGGACTAGCGGGAGGCACAGCACAGATACGCAGTATTTT.

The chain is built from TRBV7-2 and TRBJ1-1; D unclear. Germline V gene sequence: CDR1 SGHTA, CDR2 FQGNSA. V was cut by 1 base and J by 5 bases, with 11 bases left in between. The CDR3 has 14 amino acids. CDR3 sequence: CASSLVGESTEAFF. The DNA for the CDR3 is TGTGCCAGCAGCTTAGTTGGGGAGAGTACTGAAGCTTTCTTT.

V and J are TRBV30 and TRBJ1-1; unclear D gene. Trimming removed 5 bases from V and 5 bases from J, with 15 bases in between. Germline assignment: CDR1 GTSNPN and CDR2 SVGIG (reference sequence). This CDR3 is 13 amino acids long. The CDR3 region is CAWRREAGTEAFF. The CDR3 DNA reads TGTGCCTGGCGTAGAGAAGCAGGTACTGAAGCTTTCTTT.

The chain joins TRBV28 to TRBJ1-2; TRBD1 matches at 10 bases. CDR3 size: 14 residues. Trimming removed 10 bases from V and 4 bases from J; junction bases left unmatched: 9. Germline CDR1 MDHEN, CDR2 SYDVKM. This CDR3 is CAILGQGGPYGYTF. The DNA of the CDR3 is TGTGCCATTTTAGGACAGGGGGGCCCCTATGGCTACACCTTC.

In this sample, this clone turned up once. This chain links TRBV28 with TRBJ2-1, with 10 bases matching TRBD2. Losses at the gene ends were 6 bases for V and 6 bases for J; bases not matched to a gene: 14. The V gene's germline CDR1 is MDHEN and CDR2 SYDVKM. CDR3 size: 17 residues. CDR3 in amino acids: CASSLYTSGTNANEQFF. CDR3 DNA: TGTGCCAGCAGCCTTTACACTAGCGGGACTAACGCCAATGAGCAGTTCTTC.

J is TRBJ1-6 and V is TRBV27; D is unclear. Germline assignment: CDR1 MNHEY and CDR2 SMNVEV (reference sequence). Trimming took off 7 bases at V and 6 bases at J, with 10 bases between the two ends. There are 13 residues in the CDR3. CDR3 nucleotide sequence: TGTGCCAGCACCCGAGAGAGTAATTCACCCCTCCACTTT. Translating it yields CASTRESNSPLHF.

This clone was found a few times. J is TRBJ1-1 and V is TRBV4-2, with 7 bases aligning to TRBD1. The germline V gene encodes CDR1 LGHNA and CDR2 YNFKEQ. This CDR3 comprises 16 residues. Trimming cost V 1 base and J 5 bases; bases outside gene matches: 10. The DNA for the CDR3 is TGTGCCAGCAGCCAAGTCCGCGACAGGGTGGAAACTGAAGCTTTCTTT. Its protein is CASSQVRDRVETEAFF.

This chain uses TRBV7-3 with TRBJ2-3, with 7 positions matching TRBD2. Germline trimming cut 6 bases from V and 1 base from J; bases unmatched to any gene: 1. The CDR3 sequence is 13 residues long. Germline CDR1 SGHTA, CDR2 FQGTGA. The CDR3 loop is CASRREGTDTQYF. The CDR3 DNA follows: TGTGCCAGCAGACGGGAGGGCACAGATACGCAGTATTTT.

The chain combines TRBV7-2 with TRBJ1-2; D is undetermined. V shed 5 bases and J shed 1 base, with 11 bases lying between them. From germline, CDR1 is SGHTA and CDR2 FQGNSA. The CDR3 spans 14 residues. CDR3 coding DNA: TGTGCCAGCAGCCCCGGAGGTAGTAACTATGGCTACACCTTC. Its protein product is CASSPGGSNYGYTF.

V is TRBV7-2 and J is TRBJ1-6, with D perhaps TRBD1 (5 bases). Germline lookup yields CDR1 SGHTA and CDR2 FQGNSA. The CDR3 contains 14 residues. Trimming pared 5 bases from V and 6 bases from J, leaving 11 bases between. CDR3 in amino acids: CASSKLRGNSPLHF. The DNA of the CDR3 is TGTGCCAGCAGCAAATTAAGGGGTAATTCACCCCTCCACTTT.

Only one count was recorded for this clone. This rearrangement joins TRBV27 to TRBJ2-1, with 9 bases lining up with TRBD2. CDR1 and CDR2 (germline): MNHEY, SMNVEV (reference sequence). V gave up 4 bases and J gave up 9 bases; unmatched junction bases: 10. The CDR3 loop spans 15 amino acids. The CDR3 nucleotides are TGTGCCAGCAGTTGGAATGGCGGGGGGGTAATTGAGCAGTTCTTC. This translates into CASSWNGGGVIEQFF.

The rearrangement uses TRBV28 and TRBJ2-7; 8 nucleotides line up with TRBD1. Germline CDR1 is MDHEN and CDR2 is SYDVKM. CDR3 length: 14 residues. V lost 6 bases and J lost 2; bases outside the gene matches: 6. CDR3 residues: CASRSGTGPYEQYF. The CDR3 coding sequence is TGTGCCAGCAGGTCCGGGACAGGCCCCTACGAGCAGTACTTC.

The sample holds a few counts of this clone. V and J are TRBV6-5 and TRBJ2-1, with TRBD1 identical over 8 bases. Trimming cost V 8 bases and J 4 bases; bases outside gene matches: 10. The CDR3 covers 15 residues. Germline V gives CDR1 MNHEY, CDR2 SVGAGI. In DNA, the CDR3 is TGTGCCAGCCGCCGGACAGGGCATTCGTACAATGAGCAGTTCTTC. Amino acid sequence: CASRRTGHSYNEQFF.

DNA of the CDR3: TGTGCCAGCAGTCACACCACAGGGAAGAACACTGAAGCTTTCTTT. Protein: CASSHTTGKNTEAFF. V gene TRBV28 combines with J gene TRBJ1-1, with D possibly matching TRBD1 (6 bases). Per germline, CDR1 MDHEN and CDR2 SYDVKM. This CDR3 contains 15 residues. Trimming took off 5 bases at V and 1 base at J, with 14 bases between the two ends.

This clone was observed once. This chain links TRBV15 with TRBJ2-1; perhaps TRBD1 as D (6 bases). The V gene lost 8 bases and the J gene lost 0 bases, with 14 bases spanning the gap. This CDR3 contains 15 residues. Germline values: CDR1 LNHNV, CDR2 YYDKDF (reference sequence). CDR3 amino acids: CATDPGVRSYNEQFF. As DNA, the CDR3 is TGTGCCACCGACCCAGGGGTTCGCTCCTACAATGAGCAGTTCTTC.

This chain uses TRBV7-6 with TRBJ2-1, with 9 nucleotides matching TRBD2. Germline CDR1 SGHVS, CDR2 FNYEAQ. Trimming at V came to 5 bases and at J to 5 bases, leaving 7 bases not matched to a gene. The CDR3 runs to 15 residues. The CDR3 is CASSEDSGGNNEQFF. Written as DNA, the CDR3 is TGTGCCAGCAGCGAAGATAGCGGGGGAAACAATGAGCAGTTCTTC.

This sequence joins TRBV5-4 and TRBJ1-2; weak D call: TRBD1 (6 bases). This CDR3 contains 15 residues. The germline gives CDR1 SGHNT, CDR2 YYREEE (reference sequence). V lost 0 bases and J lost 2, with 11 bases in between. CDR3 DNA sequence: TGTGCCAGCAGCTTGGCGGTCCAGGGGAACTATGGCTACACCTTC. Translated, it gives CASSLAVQGNYGYTF.

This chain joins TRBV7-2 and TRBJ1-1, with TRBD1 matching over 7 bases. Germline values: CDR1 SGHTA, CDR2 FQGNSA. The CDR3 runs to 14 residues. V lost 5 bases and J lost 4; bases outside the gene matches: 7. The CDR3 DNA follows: TGTGCCAGCAGCCTGACAGGGATTCGCACTGAAGCTTTCTTT. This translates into CASSLTGIRTEAFF.

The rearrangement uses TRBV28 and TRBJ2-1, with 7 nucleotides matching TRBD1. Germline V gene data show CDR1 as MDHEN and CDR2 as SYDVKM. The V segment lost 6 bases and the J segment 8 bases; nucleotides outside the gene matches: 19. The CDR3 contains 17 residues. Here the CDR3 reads CASRERGRGNFLDEQFF. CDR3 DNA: TGTGCCAGCAGGGAAAGGGGCAGGGGGAACTTCCTAGATGAGCAGTTCTTC.